This T cell receptor beta chain derives from a study of regulatory T cells. The CDR3 is 13 amino acids. The germline V and J ends were trimmed by 3 bases and 6 bases, with 11 bases remaining between them. CDR1 is SGHAT, CDR2 FQNNGV, per germline. The PCR used 52 TRBV and 13 TRBJ primers. Profiling relied on immunoSEQ multiplex PCR, and the TCRdb table lists in-frame clones only, not all of them. The sample has almost 30,000 clones, 85% to 95% seen once. Points on this clone: Its antigen remains unknown.

The study, taken as a whole, reports: In CD3G-deficient patients, conventional CD4+ T cells were enriched for hydrophobic CDR3 residues at positions 6 and 7.

Sequenced input: conventional CD4+ T cells sorted from blood. The receptor was isolated from a person aged 18 to 30 with CD3G deficiency. The rearrangement uses TRBV11-2 and TRBJ1-1, with D perhaps matching TRBD1 (5 bases). CDR3 loop: CASSFGLGAEAFF. CDR3 sequence (DNA): TGTGCCAGCAGCTTCGGGTTAGGGGCTGAAGCTTTCTTT.